This T cell receptor beta chain was identified in a study of T cells in severe cutaneous drug reactions. Across the whole study: Enrollment required a probable or definite RegiSCAR diagnosis of SJS/TEN or DRESS. Study conclusions and caveats: Tolerant-control and healthy-donor PBMC lacked or rarely had the public CDR3 found in blisters. TRBV12-4 use rose strongly in carbamazepine-induced Stevens-Johnson syndrome or toxic epidermal necrolysis, averaging around 32% in blister cells and approximately 5.5% in PBMC.

Remarks on this clonotype: What it binds is not known.

Libraries were made by iRepertoire multiplex PCR with TCR subtype-specific primers for bulk and single-cell sequencing. For each CDR3 protein, TCRdb gives one entry from its re-call of the multiplex PCR reads, without DNA. The sample has approximately 9,500 distinct CDR3 sequences. Sequenced patients had Stevens-Johnson syndrome or toxic epidermal necrolysis caused by carbamazepine. Germline loops: CDR1 SQVTM, CDR2 ANQGSEA. CDR3 length equals 13 residues. The chain uses TRBV29-1 and TRBJ2-1; as DNA is missing, the TRBD1 call by TCRdb cannot be tested. The sequenced material came from cells from a skin blister. This receptor was taken from a human donor with Stevens-Johnson syndrome, a severe cutaneous drug reaction. The CDR3 sequence: CSVGQGANNEQFF.